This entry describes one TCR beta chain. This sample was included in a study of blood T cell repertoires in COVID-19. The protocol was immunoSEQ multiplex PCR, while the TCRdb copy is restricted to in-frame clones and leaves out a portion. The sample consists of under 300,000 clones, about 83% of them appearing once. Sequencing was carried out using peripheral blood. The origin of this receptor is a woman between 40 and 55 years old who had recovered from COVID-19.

The CDR3 region has the DNA TGTGCCAGCAGCCATGGGGACAGGGTTCCCACCTACGAGCAGTACTTC. This sequence encodes CASSHGDRVPTYEQYF. This chain joins TRBV3-1 (or the pseudogene TRBV3-2) and TRBJ2-7, with 9 bases matching TRBD1. The germline gives CDR1 LGHDT, CDR2 YNNKEL (reference sequence). The J segment lost 2 bases and the V segment lost 3 bases, leaving 8 bases of the junction unmatched. There are 16 residues in the CDR3.